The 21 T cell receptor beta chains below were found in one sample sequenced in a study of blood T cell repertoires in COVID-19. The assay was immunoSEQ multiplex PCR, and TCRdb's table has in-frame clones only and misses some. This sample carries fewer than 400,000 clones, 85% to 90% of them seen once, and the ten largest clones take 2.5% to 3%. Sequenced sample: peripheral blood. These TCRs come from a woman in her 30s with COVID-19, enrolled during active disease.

The CDR3 spells CASRQRVSNTGELFF. The CDR3 DNA reads as TGTGCCAGTCGACAGCGGGTGTCGAACACCGGGGAGCTGTTTTTT. This sequence joins TRBV3-1 (or the pseudogene TRBV3-2) and TRBJ2-2; TRBD2 is a possible D gene (6 bases). The germline gives CDR1 LGHDT, CDR2 YNNKEL (reference sequence). The CDR3 is 15 amino acids. Trimming removed 9 bases at V and 0 bases at J, with 14 bases between.

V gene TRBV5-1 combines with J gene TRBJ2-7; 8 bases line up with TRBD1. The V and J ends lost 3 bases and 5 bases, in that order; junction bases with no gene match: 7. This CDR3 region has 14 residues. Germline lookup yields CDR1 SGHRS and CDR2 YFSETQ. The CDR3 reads CASSWARGRDEQYF. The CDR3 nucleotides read TGCGCCAGCAGCTGGGCCAGGGGGCGGGACGAGCAGTACTTC.

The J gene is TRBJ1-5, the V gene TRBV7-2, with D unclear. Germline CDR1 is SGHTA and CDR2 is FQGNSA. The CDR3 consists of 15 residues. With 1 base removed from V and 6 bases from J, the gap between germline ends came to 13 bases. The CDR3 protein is CASSLGPGPGQPQHF. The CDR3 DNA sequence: TGTGCCAGCAGCTTAGGACCGGGTCCCGGTCAGCCCCAGCATTTT.

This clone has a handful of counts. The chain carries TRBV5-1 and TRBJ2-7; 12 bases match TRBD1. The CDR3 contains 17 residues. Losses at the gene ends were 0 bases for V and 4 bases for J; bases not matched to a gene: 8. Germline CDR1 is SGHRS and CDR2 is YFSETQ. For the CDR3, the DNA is TGCGCCAGCAGCTTGGGACCCGGGACAGGGGGCAAGTACGAGCAGTACTTC. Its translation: CASSLGPGTGGKYEQYF.

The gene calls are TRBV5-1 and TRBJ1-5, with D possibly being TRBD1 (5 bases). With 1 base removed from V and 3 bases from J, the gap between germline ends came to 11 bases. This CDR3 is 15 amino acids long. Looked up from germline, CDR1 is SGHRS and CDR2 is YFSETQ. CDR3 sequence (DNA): TGCGCCAGCAGCTTGACTCGACAGAACAATCAGCCCCAGCATTTT. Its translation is CASSLTRQNNQPQHF.

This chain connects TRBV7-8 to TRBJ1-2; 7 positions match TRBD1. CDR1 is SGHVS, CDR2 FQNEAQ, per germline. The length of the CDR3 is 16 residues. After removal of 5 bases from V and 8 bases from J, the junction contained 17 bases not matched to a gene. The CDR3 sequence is CASSPRTGQGKVGYTF. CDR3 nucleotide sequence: TGTGCCAGCAGCCCTAGGACAGGCCAGGGGAAAGTAGGCTACACCTTC.

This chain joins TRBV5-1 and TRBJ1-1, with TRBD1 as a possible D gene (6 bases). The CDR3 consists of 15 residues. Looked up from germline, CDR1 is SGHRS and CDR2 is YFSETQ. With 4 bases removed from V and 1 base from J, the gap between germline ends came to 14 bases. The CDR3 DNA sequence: TGCGCCAGCAGCATCACAGGGACACCGAACACTGAAGCTTTCTTT. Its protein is CASSITGTPNTEAFF.

The CDR3 reads CASSLGTLGEKLFF. CDR3 nucleotide sequence: TGTGCCAGTAGTCTCGGGACACTAGGTGAAAAACTGTTTTTT. The chain joins TRBV19 to TRBJ1-4; TRBD1 might be the D (6 bases). Deletions cut 5 bases from V and 7 bases from J, with 14 bases between. The CDR3 has 14 residues. Germline-derived CDR1 and CDR2 are LNHDA and SQIVND (reference sequence).

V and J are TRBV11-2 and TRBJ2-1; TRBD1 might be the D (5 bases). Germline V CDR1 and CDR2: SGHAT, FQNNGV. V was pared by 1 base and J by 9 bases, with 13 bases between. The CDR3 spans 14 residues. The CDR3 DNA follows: TGTGCCAGCAGCTTAGCGGGCCCTCAGGGTGAGCAGTTCTTC. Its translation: CASSLAGPQGEQFF.

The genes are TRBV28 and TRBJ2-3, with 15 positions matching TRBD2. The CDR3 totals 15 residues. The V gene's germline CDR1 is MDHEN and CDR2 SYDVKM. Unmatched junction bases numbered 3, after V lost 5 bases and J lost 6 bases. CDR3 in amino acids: CASSVGTSGRDTQYF. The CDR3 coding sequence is TGTGCCAGCAGTGTGGGGACTAGCGGGAGGGATACGCAGTATTTT.

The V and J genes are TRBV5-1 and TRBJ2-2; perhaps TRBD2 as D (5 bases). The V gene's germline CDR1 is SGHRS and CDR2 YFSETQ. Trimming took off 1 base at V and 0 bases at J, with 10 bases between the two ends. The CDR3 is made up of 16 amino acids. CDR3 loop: CASSLSPGSNTGELFF. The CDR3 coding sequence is TGCGCCAGCAGCTTGTCTCCGGGATCGAACACCGGGGAGCTGTTTTTT. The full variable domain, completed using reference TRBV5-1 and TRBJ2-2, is KAGVTQTPRYLIKTRGQQVTLSCSPISGHRSVSWYQQTPGQGLQFLFEYFSETQRNKGNFPGRFSGRQFSNSRSEMNVSTLELGDSALYLCASSLSPGSNTGELFFGEGSRLTVL.

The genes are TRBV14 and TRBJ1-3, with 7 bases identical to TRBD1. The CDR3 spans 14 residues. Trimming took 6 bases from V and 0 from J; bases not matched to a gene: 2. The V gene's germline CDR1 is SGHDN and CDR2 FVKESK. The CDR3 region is CASSRTGSGNTIYF. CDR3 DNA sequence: TGTGCCAGCAGTCGGACAGGCTCTGGAAACACCATATATTTT.

The CDR3 here is CASMRGNTGELFF. CDR3 DNA sequence: TGTGCCAGCATGCGCGGGAACACCGGGGAGCTGTTTTTT. The V and J genes are TRBV12-3 or TRBV12-4 and TRBJ2-2; D is uncertain. V was cut by 7 bases and J by 1 base, with 7 bases left in between. This CDR3 region has 13 residues.

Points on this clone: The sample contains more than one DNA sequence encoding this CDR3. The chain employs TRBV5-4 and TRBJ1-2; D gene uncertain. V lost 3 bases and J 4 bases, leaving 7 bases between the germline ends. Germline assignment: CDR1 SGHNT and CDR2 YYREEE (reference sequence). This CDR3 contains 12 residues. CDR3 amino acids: CASSSDTYGYTF. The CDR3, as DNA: TGTGCCAGCAGCTCCGACACCTATGGCTACACCTTC.

The CDR3 DNA reads TGTGCCAGCAGTTACTCGCACAGGGGGCTCGACGGGGAGCTGTTTTTT. It yields the protein CASSYSHRGLDGELFF. The chain links TRBV6-6 to TRBJ2-2; 9 bases agree with TRBD1. CDR1 is MNHNY and CDR2 is SVGAGI in the germline V gene (reference sequence). V dropped 0 bases and J dropped 7; count of bases not matched to a gene: 6. The CDR3 totals 16 residues.

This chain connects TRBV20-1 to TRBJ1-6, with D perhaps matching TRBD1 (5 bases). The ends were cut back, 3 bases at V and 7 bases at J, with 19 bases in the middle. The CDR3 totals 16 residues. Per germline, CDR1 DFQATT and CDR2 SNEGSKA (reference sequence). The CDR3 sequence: CSASLSGGGLNSPLHF. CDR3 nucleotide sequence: TGCAGTGCTAGTCTGTCGGGGGGAGGTTTGAATTCACCCCTCCACTTT.

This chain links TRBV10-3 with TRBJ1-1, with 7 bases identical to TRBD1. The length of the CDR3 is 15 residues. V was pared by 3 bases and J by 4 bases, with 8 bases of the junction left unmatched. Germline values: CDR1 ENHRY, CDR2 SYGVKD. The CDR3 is CAISDERGLVTEAFF. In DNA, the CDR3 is TGTGCCATCAGTGACGAAAGGGGGCTTGTCACTGAAGCTTTCTTT.

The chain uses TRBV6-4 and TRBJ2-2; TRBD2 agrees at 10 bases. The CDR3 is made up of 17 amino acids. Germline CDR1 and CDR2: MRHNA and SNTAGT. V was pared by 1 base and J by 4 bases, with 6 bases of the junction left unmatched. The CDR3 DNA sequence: TGTGCCAGCAGTGACTTTACTAGCGGGACAGTCACCGGGGAGCTGTTTTTT. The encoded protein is CASSDFTSGTVTGELFF.

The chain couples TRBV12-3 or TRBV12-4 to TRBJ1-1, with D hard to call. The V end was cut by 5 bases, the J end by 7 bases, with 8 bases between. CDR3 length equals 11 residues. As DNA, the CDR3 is TGTGCCAGCAGTACACGTTATGAAGCTTTCTTT. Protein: CASSTRYEAFF.

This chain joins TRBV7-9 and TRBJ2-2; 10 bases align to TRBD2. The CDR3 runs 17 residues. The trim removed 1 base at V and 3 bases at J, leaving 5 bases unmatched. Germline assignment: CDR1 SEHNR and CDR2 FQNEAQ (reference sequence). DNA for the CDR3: TGTGCCAGCAGCTTAGGGCTAGCGGGAGCGGACACCGGGGAGCTGTTTTTT. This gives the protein CASSLGLAGADTGELFF.

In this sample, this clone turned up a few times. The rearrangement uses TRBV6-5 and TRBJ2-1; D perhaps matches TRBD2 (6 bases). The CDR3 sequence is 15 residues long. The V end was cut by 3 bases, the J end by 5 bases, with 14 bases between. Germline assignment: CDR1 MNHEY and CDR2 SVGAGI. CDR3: CASSYGGSGNNEQFF. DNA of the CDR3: TGTGCCAGCAGTTATGGGGGTAGCGGCAACAATGAGCAGTTCTTC.